The 6 T cell receptor beta chains below come from one sample, sequenced in a study of blood T cell repertoires in COVID-19. Sequenced by immunoSEQ multiplex PCR; TCRdb stores in-frame clones only, minus some. The sample consists of roughly 230,000 clones, roughly nine tenths of them appearing once. The sequencing input was peripheral blood. Receptors were obtained from a man between 65 and 80 years old with acute or convalescent COVID-19.

J is TRBJ2-1 and V is TRBV19; TRBD2 aligns across 10 bases. V dropped 2 bases and J dropped 6; count of bases not matched to a gene: 10. CDR1 is LNHDA and CDR2 is SQIVND in the germline V gene (reference sequence). CDR3 length: 17 amino acids. The CDR3 loop is CASSIPVRLAGANEQFF. In nucleotides, the CDR3 is TGTGCCAGTAGTATACCAGTGCGGCTAGCGGGAGCCAATGAGCAGTTCTTC.

This clone has just one count. V is TRBV7-2 and J is TRBJ1-2; the match to TRBD1 covers 7 bases. V lost 6 bases and J lost 2; bases outside the gene matches: 9. The CDR3 extends over 15 amino acids. CDR1 is SGHTA, CDR2 FQGNSA, per germline. The CDR3 loop is CASRKSGTENYGYTF. CDR3 coding DNA: TGTGCCAGCAGGAAATCTGGGACAGAGAACTATGGCTACACCTTC.

The chain recombines TRBV10-3 with TRBJ2-5; 9 nucleotides match TRBD2. V lost 4 bases, J lost 2 bases, and 5 bases stayed unmatched. The CDR3 extends over 15 amino acids. The germline V gene has CDR1 ENHRY and CDR2 SYGVKD. DNA for the CDR3: TGTGCCATCAGTGTCCTAGCGGGATTTCAAGAGACCCAGTACTTC. Protein sequence: CAISVLAGFQETQYF.

The chain joins TRBV5-1 to TRBJ2-1; perhaps TRBD2 as D (5 bases). Per the germline V gene, CDR1 is SGHRS and CDR2 is YFSETQ. The ends were cut back, 2 bases at V and 0 bases at J, with 12 bases in the middle. CDR3 length: 16 residues. CDR3 residues: CASSFGLAVSYNEQFF. CDR3 bases: TGCGCCAGCAGCTTCGGACTCGCAGTCTCCTACAATGAGCAGTTCTTC.

In this sample, this clone turned up once. The chain recombines TRBV24-1 with TRBJ2-2, with 7 bases that match TRBD1. CDR1 is KGHDR and CDR2 is SFDVKD in the germline V gene. Trimming at V came to 10 bases and at J to 3 bases, leaving 7 bases not matched to a gene. This CDR3 is built from 14 residues. CDR3 in DNA: TGTGCCACGCGGAGACAGGGAGACACCGGGGAGCTGTTTTTT. Amino acid sequence: CATRRQGDTGELFF.

The rearrangement joins TRBV6-1 to TRBJ2-1; 14 positions agree with TRBD2. CDR3 length: 17 residues. From germline, CDR1 is MNHNS and CDR2 SASEGT. V was clipped by 4 bases and J by 7 bases; unmatched bases: 9. In nucleotides, the CDR3 is TGTGCCAGCAGTGGCGAGACTAGCGGGAGGGCTTTGAATGAGCAGTTCTTC. This translates into CASSGETSGRALNEQFF.